This is a list of T cell receptor beta chains from one sample in a study of blood T cell repertoires in COVID-19. TCRdb's copy holds only in-frame clones and misses some; the assay was immunoSEQ multiplex PCR. Among about 200,000 clones listed, 75% to 85% were seen once. Sequencing was carried out using PBMCs or T cells enriched from blood (not recorded which). These receptors were taken from a woman aged 40 to 50 with acute COVID-19. Both conserved end residues are part of each CDR3. The order of the fields is CDR3 DNA, CDR3 protein, J gene, clone size, D gene, V gene. The D gene is left open where the match is weak. Clone size, where shown, is once, few, many, or a class for clones that have expanded.

TGTGCCAGCAGCTTATCTAGCGGGAGTATCAATGAGCAGTTCTTC	CASSLSSGSINEQFF	TRBJ2-1	few	TRBD2	TRBV7-2
TGTGCCAGCAGTTTCTCCCGAGCGGGGGGCACAGATACGCAGTATTTT	CASSFSRAGGTDTQYF	TRBJ2-3	.	TRBD2	TRBV28
TGTGCCAGCAGCTTAGCGGAGGGGGGGCCTAGCACAGATACGCAGTATTTT	CASSLAEGGPSTDTQYF	TRBJ2-3	.	.	TRBV7-6
TGTGCCAGCAGTCTCCCCGGTGAGGGATACAATGAGCAGTTCTTC	CASSLPGEGYNEQFF	TRBJ2-1	.	.	TRBV25-1
TGTGCCTGGATTCGGGGGAACGAGCAGTACTTC	CAWIRGNEQYF	TRBJ2-7	.	.	TRBV30
TGTGCCAGCAGCACCGGGACAGGGCAAGAGACCCAGTACTTC	CASSTGTGQETQYF	TRBJ2-5	once	TRBD1	TRBV3-1/TRBV3-2
TGTGCCAGCAGTTCCGGGACAGGTTACTCTGGAAACACCATATATTTT	CASSSGTGYSGNTIYF	TRBJ1-3	few	TRBD1	TRBV7-2
TGTGCCAGCAGCGTAGCTGGGGGGACAGTAGAAGCTTTCTTT	CASSVAGGTVEAFF	TRBJ1-1	.	TRBD1	TRBV9
TGTGCCAGCAGCAGGAACCGGGAGCCGAGCTCCTACGAGCAGTACTTC	CASSRNREPSSYEQYF	TRBJ2-7	.	.	TRBV11-2
TGTGCCAGCTCTTTTTCCAGGGGCGACGAGCAGTACTTC	CASSFSRGDEQYF	TRBJ2-7	.	.	TRBV6-5
TGCGCCAGCAGCCTAGGCCCAGGGAGCAATCAGCCCCAGCATTTT	CASSLGPGSNQPQHF	TRBJ1-5	.	.	TRBV10-2
TGTGCCAGCAGCTTCGGGACAGGGGGATCGGCTTTCTTT	CASSFGTGGSAFF	TRBJ1-1	.	TRBD1	TRBV11-1
TGTGCCAGCAGTTTCGCCCAGGAGCAGTTCTTC	CASSFAQEQFF	TRBJ2-1	.	.	TRBV6-5
TGTGCCAGCAGTGAACTCGGACAGGGCTACGAGCAGTACTTC	CASSELGQGYEQYF	TRBJ2-7	.	TRBD1	TRBV6-1
TGTGCCTGGAGTATACGGCAGGGTAATGAAAAACTGTTTTTT	CAWSIRQGNEKLFF	TRBJ1-4	once	.	TRBV30
TGCGCCAGCAGCCCAGGGGGCATTTTAGGCAAAAACATTCAGTACTTC	CASSPGGILGKNIQYF	TRBJ2-4	.	TRBD1	TRBV4-3
TGTGCCAGCAGCCAAGGTAGGCAGCGGGGCCAAGAGACCCAGTACTTC	CASSQGRQRGQETQYF	TRBJ2-5	once	TRBD2	TRBV3-1/TRBV3-2
TGTGCCAGCAGTGAACGAAGCGGCAAGGGAGGGTTCGAGACCCAGTACTTC	CASSERSGKGGFETQYF	TRBJ2-5	.	TRBD2	TRBV25-1
TGTGCCAGCAGCTTAGCGGGAACAGGGAACGGAAACACCATATATTTT	CASSLAGTGNGNTIYF	TRBJ1-3	once	.	TRBV7-2
TGTGCCAGCAGCCAGCGGCAGCGAAACACCATATATTTT	CASSQRQRNTIYF	TRBJ1-3	.	.	TRBV3-1/TRBV3-2
TGTGCCAGCAGCACCCGACAGGGTAGCACTGAAGCTTTCTTT	CASSTRQGSTEAFF	TRBJ1-1	many	TRBD1	TRBV7-9
TGCAGCGCAGCTAGGGGCCCGAACACTGAAGCTTTCTTT	CSAARGPNTEAFF	TRBJ1-1	.	.	TRBV29-1
TGTGCCAGCAGTTCTGGGGACAGGGGTAGTGGCTACACCTTC	CASSSGDRGSGYTF	TRBJ1-2	.	TRBD1	TRBV6-5
TGTGCCAGCGGGGGACTAGCGGGGGCGCAGGATACGCAGTATTTT	CASGGLAGAQDTQYF	TRBJ2-3	.	TRBD2	TRBV6-5
TGCAGCGTTGAAGAACAGCACAATCAGCCCCAGCATTTT	CSVEEQHNQPQHF	TRBJ1-5	.	.	TRBV29-1
TGTGCCAGCAGTTTCTGGGGGGGAGCCTACAATGAGCAGTTCTTC	CASSFWGGAYNEQFF	TRBJ2-1	.	TRBD2	TRBV28
TGTGCCAGCAGCCAACAGTTCCCCGCTAGCGGCACTAGCACAGATACGCAGTATTTT	CASSQQFPASGTSTDTQYF	TRBJ2-3	.	TRBD2	TRBV4-2
TGTGCCAGCTGTTCCCTCCGCCAGGGAGAGACCCAGTACTTC	CASCSLRQGETQYF	TRBJ2-5	.	.	TRBV11-2
TGTGCAGCAGCGAAAATGGGACAGCTTAACTATGGCTACACCTTC	CAAAKMGQLNYGYTF	TRBJ1-2	.	.	TRBV21-1
TGTGCCAGTAGAGCACCGGGACAGGGCGGAGGGGAGCTGTTTTTT	CASRAPGQGGGELFF	TRBJ2-2	.	TRBD1	TRBV19
TGTGCCAGCAGTTTCCGGGGAGGTCGGAATTCACCCCTCCACTTT	CASSFRGGRNSPLHF	TRBJ1-6	few	.	TRBV28
TGTGCCAGCAGCCTCACCCGGACGCGGGCCGGGGGTGGGCAGTACTTC	CASSLTRTRAGGGQYF	TRBJ2-7	.	.	TRBV7-2
TGCAGTGCTAGTACGATAATAGCGGGAGGGCCCTTCAATGAGCAGTTCTTC	CSASTIIAGGPFNEQFF	TRBJ2-1	.	TRBD2	TRBV20-1
TGTGCCAGCAGCTTAGTAGGGCCAGGGAAAGGCTACACCTTC	CASSLVGPGKGYTF	TRBJ1-2	.	.	TRBV7-2
TGTGCCAGCAGCGTAGTTGCGGGAGGGGACAATGAGCAGTTCTTC	CASSVVAGGDNEQFF	TRBJ2-1	.	TRBD2	TRBV9
TGTGCCAGCAGCGTCCTAGCGGGAGGGTCGGGTAATGAGCAGTTCTTC	CASSVLAGGSGNEQFF	TRBJ2-1	.	TRBD2	TRBV9
TGTGCCAGCAGCTTAGATTCGACAGGGGCTGGGGATACGCAGTATTTT	CASSLDSTGAGDTQYF	TRBJ2-3	.	TRBD1	TRBV7-9
TGTGCCAGCAGTTTAGGACGGGGGAATTCACCCCTCCACTTT	CASSLGRGNSPLHF	TRBJ1-6	.	.	TRBV28
TGCGCCAGCAGCTTGGAAGGGGTTACCTACGAGCAGTACTTC	CASSLEGVTYEQYF	TRBJ2-7	.	.	TRBV5-1
TGTGCCAGCAGCAACCGATCGGGTGGGTACTCACCCCTCCACTTT	CASSNRSGGYSPLHF	TRBJ1-6	.	.	TRBV11-2